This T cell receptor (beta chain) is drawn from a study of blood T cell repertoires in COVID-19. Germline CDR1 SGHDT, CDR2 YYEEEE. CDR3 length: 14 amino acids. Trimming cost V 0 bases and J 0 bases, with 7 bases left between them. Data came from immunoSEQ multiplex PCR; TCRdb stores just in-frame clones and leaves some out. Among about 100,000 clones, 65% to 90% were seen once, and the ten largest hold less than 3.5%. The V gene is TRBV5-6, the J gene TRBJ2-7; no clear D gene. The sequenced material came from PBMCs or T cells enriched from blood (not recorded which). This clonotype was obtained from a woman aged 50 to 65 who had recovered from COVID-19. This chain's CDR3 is CASSLVTVSYEQYF. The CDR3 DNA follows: TGTGCCAGCAGCTTGGTCACAGTCTCCTACGAGCAGTACTTC.